This entry describes one T cell receptor beta chain. The antigen is unknown. Sorted-subset replicate PCRs used 150 to 200 ng DNA, 30,000 or so T cell genomes. TCRdb's table, derived via immunoSEQ multiplex PCR, lists solely in-frame clones and lacks some. The sample holds over 1.4 million clones, more than 95% seen once. The source of the sample is a study of shared clonotypes between healthy human individuals. Each sample came from a Caucasian adult donor living in Nashville, Tennessee. Study results and caveats: Naive subsets tended to show greater estimated richness than memory subsets.

CDR3 length: 18 amino acids. Germline V lookup: CDR1 SGDLS, CDR2 YYNGEE. With V trimmed by 0 bases and J by 11 bases, 16 bases remained unmatched. The TCR was taken from a man aged 25-45 years in good health. The material sequenced was naive CD4+ T cells sorted from blood. The subset here: CD45RA+ positively selected. The J gene is TRBJ2-1, the V gene TRBV9; 11 bases fit TRBD2. The CDR3 sequence: CASSVDGRLAGRSSQQFF. The CDR3 region has the DNA TGTGCCAGCAGCGTAGATGGTCGACTAGCGGGAAGATCTTCACAGCAGTTCTTC.